The table lists the clone carrying this TCR beta chain with a few counts. The data were obtained in a study of blood T cells in healthy people across ages. Together with a sample-barcoded 5' primer, a J-beta primer mix was included in a second PCR lasting roughly 6 to 12 cycles. A template-switch adaptor with 12 random nucleotides tagged each cDNA molecule. Samples each returned at least 2.5 million CDR3-containing paired-end reads. TCRdb re-derived calls from the 5' RACE reads in MiXCR, one entry per CDR3 protein. The sample lists 1.5 million to 2 million distinct CDR3 sequences; 34% were seen once. V was pared by 5 bases and J by 6 bases, with 11 bases of the junction left unmatched. The CDR3 consists of 16 residues.

This chain uses TRBV12-3 or TRBV12-4 with TRBJ2-1; 9 bases map to TRBD2. This TCR derives from a woman aged 25-40 years in good health. Material: blood. The CDR3 DNA is TGTGCCAGCAGTCCTTTGTGGACTAGCGCTTCCAATGAGCAGTTCTTC. Encoded protein: CASSPLWTSASNEQFF.